These T cell receptor beta chains were read from a single sample in a study of Graves' ophthalmopathy and Graves' hyperthyroidism. MiXCR was run by TCRdb on the multiplex PCR reads, yielding one entry per CDR3 protein. The sample records around 520,000 distinct CDR3 sequences, 39% being singletons. Sample: peripheral blood or thyroid tissue (not recorded which). These receptor sequences come from an adult man with Graves' hyperthyroidism. CDR3s include the opening cysteine and the closing phenylalanine or tryptophan. D genes are given only for firm matches. A row's size may be missing; if present it is once, few, many or a size class.

TRBJ2-7	TRBV7-6	-	many	TGTGCCAGCTCCTCCGCAGACGATGCCTACGAGCAGTACTTC	CASSSADDAYEQYF
TRBJ2-2	TRBV29-1	-	many	TGCAGCGTTCACACAGGGTCCGGGGAGCTGTTTTTT	CSVHTGSGELFF
TRBJ2-7	TRBV2	TRBD2	many	TGTGCCAGCAGTGCGGGGGGATCCTCCTACGAGCAGTACTTC	CASSAGGSSYEQYF
TRBJ2-3	TRBV7-9	-	-	TGCGCCAGCAGCCAAGATTGGCGGGGAGCCACAGATACGCAGTATTTT	CASSQDWRGATDTQYF
TRBJ2-7	TRBV5-6	-	-	TGTGCCAGCAGCTTGGGACAGTCCTCCGAGCAGTACTTC	CASSLGQSSEQYF
TRBJ1-4	TRBV7-9	-	once	TGTGCCAGCAGCTTAGCTTCTGGCAGGGAAAAACTGTTTTTT	CASSLASGREKLFF
TRBJ2-3	TRBV7-2	TRBD2	-	TGTGCCAGCAGCCCTAGCGGGAGGTCAGATACGCAGTATTTT	CASSPSGRSDTQYF
TRBJ1-4	TRBV2	-	many	TGTGCCAGCAGTGACAGGGATGAAAAACTGTTTTTT	CASSDRDEKLFF
TRBJ1-2	TRBV5-5	TRBD1	many	TGTGCCAGCAGCTACCTGACAGGGGCTAACTATGGCTACACCTTC	CASSYLTGANYGYTF
TRBJ2-3	TRBV7-9	TRBD2	-	TGTGCCAGCAGCTCCACGGGGCCCAGCGGGGGCCGCGCTCCCACATATACGCAGTATTTT	CASSSTGPSGGRAPTYTQYF
TRBJ1-1	TRBV7-9	TRBD1	many	TGTGCCAGCAGCTTCGGGACAGTCTCTGAAGCTTTCTTT	CASSFGTVSEAFF
TRBJ2-7	TRBV7-9	-	once	TGTGCCAGCAGCTTAACGGCCAACTACGAGCAGTACTTC	CASSLTANYEQYF
TRBJ1-6	TRBV2	-	few	TGTGCCAGCAGTGAAGGGGGCATTGGTTCACCCCTCCACTTT	CASSEGGIGSPLHF
TRBJ2-7	TRBV4-1	-	many	TGCGCCAGCAGCCAAGCCCTCCGGAACTCCTACGAGCAGTACTTC	CASSQALRNSYEQYF
TRBJ2-5	TRBV18	-	-	TGTGCCAGCTCACCCCGACGGGAAGGGGAGACCCAGTACTTC	CASSPRREGETQYF
TRBJ1-4	TRBV29-1	-	many	TGCAGCGCCCAGGGAGGGGAAAAACTGTTTTTT	CSAQGGEKLFF
TRBJ1-5	TRBV20-1	-	many	TGCAGTGCTCCCAGTCCGGGGGGAGGGAACAATCAGCCCCAGCATTTT	CSAPSPGGGNNQPQHF
TRBJ2-7	TRBV5-8	-	many	TGTGCCAGCAGCATTGGACAGCCCTCCTACGAGCAGTACTTC	CASSIGQPSYEQYF
TRBJ1-6	TRBV2	-	many	TGTGCCAGCAGCCCGGAGGGCGGCTCCTATAATTCACCCCTCCACTTT	CASSPEGGSYNSPLHF
TRBJ2-7	TRBV20-1	-	many	TGCAGTGCTAGGTCGATCCAGCCGGCGGACGAGCAGTACTTC	CSARSIQPADEQYF
TRBJ2-7	TRBV10-3	-	few	TGTGCCATCAGTGAGTCTGGCGGGTACTCCTACGAGCAGTACTTC	CAISESGGYSYEQYF
TRBJ1-1	TRBV7-2	-	many	TGTGCCAGCAGCTTAAGCGTGACCGGAGGGGTCAAGAACACTGAAGCTTTCTTT	CASSLSVTGGVKNTEAFF
TRBJ1-1	TRBV9	TRBD1	many	TGTGCCAGCAGCTCTCACAGGGGGCCGAACACTGAAGCTTTCTTT	CASSSHRGPNTEAFF
TRBJ2-7	TRBV12-3/TRBV12-4	-	few	TGTGCCAGCAGTTTTTCCCCCCCCGAGCAGTACTTC	CASSFSPPEQYF
TRBJ2-1	TRBV7-9	-	-	TGTGCCAGCAGCTTAACCCCCCCTGAGCAGTTCTTC	CASSLTPPEQFF
TRBJ1-4	TRBV7-9	TRBD1	many	TGTGCCAGCAGCCCGGAGGGACAGTTGAATCTAGGTGAAAAACTGTTTTTT	CASSPEGQLNLGEKLFF
TRBJ1-2	TRBV19	-	many	TGTGCCAGTCACTACGGGGGATTCTATGGCTACACCTTC	CASHYGGFYGYTF
TRBJ1-1	TRBV19	-	few	TGTGCCAGCATAACACTCCCGGGACGGGACACTGAAGCTTTCTTT	CASITLPGRDTEAFF
TRBJ2-7	TRBV6-5	-	many	TGTGCCAGCAGGAGACCGGACAGAACCTACGAGCAGTACTTC	CASRRPDRTYEQYF
TRBJ1-6	TRBV7-9	-	many	TGTGCCAGCAGCTTAGATTCAACAGGGCTGGATTCACCCCTCCACTTT	CASSLDSTGLDSPLHF
TRBJ1-3	TRBV10-3	TRBD1	few	TGTGCCATCAGTCTCGGGACAGGCTCTGGAAACACCATATATTTT	CAISLGTGSGNTIYF
TRBJ1-1	TRBV7-9	-	few	TGTGCCAGCAGCCAAGGGGCCTATGATATTTCGAACACTGAAGCTTTCTTT	CASSQGAYDISNTEAFF
TRBJ1-2	TRBV29-1	-	-	TGCAGCGTCCAACTCCCGACAGCCAACTATGGCTACACCTTC	CSVQLPTANYGYTF
TRBJ1-4	TRBV13	-	many	TGTGCCAGCAGCCACCGGTCGACTGTGTTTGAAAAACTGTTTTTT	CASSHRSTVFEKLFF
TRBJ1-5	TRBV7-9	-	-	TGTGCCAGCAGCTCCGACAGTAGCAATTCTCAGCCCCAGCATTTT	CASSSDSSNSQPQHF
TRBJ1-1	TRBV27	-	-	TGTGCCAGCAGACCTAAGGGGGAGAACACTGAAGCTTTCTTT	CASRPKGENTEAFF
TRBJ2-7	TRBV10-1	-	-	TGCGCCAGCACCCGGACGGCGACCTACGAGCAGTACTTC	CASTRTATYEQYF
TRBJ2-5	TRBV20-1	-	many	TGCAGTGCTAGCCTATGGGACACGCAAGAGACCCAGTACTTC	CSASLWDTQETQYF
TRBJ2-7	TRBV12-3/TRBV12-4	-	many	TGTGCCAGCAGGGGGAACCTAGCGCAAACAGGCTACGAGCAGTACTTC	CASRGNLAQTGYEQYF
TRBJ1-2	TRBV5-1	-	-	TGCGCCAGCACTTCCAGGAACTATGGCTACACCTTC	CASTSRNYGYTF
TRBJ1-5	TRBV24-1	-	-	TGTGCCACCAGTGAGGGCCGGAGCGGGGCCCAGCATTTT	CATSEGRSGAQHF
TRBJ2-2	TRBV7-9	-	many	TGTGCCAGCGGGATGCGGAAGGTCACCGGGGAGCTGTTTTTT	CASGMRKVTGELFF
TRBJ1-3	TRBV3-1	-	-	TGTGCCAGCAGCCAAGTTCGGATTAACACCATATATTTT	CASSQVRINTIYF
TRBJ2-5	TRBV20-1	-	many	TGCAGTGCTAGAGAAACCTATTCGAGGGAGACCCAGTACTTC	CSARETYSRETQYF
TRBJ1-5	TRBV29-1	-	many	TGCAGCGTTGGCTCGGGCAATCAGCCCCAGCATTTT	CSVGSGNQPQHF
TRBJ2-7	TRBV4-1	TRBD1	many	TGCGCCAGCAGCCAAGATACGGGACAGGGGTTCTACGAGCAGTACTTC	CASSQDTGQGFYEQYF
TRBJ1-2	TRBV29-1	TRBD1	-	TGCAGCGTTGCGGCGGGACAGGGTTTGTCGTATGGCTACACCTTC	CSVAAGQGLSYGYTF
TRBJ1-2	TRBV7-6	-	once	TGTGCCAGCAGCTCGGGAGCTAGCGGCTACACCTTC	CASSSGASGYTF
TRBJ2-3	TRBV7-7	TRBD1	many	TGTGCTAGCAGCTTAGGGACAGCTAGCACAGATACGCAGTATTTT	CASSLGTASTDTQYF
TRBJ1-3	TRBV6-5	-	many	TGTGCCAGCAGTGCCTCAAGCTCTGGAAACACCATATATTTT	CASSASSSGNTIYF